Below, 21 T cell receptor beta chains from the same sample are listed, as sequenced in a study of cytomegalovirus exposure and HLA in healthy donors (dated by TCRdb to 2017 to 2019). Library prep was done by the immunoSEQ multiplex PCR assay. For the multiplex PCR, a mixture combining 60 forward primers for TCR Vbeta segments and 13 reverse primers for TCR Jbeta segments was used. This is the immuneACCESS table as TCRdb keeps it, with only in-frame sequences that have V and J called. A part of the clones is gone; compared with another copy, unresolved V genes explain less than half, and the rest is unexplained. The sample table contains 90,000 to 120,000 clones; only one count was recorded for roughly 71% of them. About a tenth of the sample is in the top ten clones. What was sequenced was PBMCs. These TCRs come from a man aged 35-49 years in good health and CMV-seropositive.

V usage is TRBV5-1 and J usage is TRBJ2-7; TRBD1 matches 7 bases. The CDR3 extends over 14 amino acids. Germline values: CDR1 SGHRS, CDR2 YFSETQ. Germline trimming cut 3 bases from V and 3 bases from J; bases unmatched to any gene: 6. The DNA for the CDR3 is TGCGCCAGCAGCTGGCAGGGGGAAAACTACGAGCAGTACTTC. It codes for CASSWQGENYEQYF.

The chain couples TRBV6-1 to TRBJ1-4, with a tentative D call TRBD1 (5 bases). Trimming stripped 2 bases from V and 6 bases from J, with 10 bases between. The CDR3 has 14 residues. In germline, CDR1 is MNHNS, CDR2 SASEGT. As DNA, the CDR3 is TGTGCCAGCAGTGAACAGGGTGTGGATGAAAAACTGTTTTTT. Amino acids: CASSEQGVDEKLFF.

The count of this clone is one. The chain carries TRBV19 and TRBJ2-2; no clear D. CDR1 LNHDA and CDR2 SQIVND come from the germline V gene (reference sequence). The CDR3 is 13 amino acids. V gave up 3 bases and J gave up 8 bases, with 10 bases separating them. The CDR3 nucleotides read TGTGCCAGTAGTATTGCAGGAAAGGGGGAGCTGTTTTTT. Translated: CASSIAGKGELFF. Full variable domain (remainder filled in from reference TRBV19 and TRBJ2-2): DGGITQSPKYLFRKEGQNVTLSCEQNLNHDAMYWYRQDPGQGLRLIYYSQIVNDFQKGDIAEGYSVSREKKESFPLTVTSAQKNPTAFYLCASSIAGKGELFFGEGSRLTVL.

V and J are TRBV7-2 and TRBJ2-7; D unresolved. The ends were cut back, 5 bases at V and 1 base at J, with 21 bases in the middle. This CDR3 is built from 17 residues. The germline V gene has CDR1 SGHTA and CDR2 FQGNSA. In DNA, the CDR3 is TGTGCCAGCAGCCCCCGGGTCGGAGCATTTTCGTCCTACGAGCAGTACTTC. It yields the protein CASSPRVGAFSSYEQYF.

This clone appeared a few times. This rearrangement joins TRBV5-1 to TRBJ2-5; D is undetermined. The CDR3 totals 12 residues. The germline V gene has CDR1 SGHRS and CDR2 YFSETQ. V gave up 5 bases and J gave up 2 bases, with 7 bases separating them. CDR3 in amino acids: CASRDFQETQYF. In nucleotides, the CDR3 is TGCGCCAGCAGAGACTTTCAAGAGACCCAGTACTTC.

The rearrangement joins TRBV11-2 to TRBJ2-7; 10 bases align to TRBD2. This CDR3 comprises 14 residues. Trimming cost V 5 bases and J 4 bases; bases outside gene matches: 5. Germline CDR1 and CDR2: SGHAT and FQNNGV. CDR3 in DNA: TGTGCCAGCAGCCCCGGACTAGCGGAGTACGAGCAGTACTTC. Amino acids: CASSPGLAEYEQYF.

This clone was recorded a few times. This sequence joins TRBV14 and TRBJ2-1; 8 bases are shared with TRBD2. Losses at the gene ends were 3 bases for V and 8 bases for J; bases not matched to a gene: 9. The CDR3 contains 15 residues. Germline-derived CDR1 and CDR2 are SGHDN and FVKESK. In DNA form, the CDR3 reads TGTGCCAGCAGCCACTTAGCGGGGAGTATCGATGAGCAGTTCTTC. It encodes CASSHLAGSIDEQFF.

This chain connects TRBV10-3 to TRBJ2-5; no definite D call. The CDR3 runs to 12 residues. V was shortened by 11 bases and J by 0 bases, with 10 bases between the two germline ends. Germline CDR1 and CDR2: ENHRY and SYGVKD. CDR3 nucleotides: TGTGCCGCGGCCGATAACCAAGAGACCCAGTACTTC. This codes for CAAADNQETQYF.

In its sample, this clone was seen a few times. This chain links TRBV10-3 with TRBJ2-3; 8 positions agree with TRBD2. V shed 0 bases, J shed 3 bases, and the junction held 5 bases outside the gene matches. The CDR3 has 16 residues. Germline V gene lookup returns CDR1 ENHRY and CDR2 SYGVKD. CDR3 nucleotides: TGTGCCATCAGTGAGTCGACTAGCGTAAGGACAGATACGCAGTATTTT. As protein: CAISESTSVRTDTQYF.

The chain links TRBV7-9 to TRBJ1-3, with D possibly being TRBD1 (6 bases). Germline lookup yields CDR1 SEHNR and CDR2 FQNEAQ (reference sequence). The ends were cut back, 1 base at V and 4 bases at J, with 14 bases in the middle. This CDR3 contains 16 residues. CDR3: CASSLGGGREGNTIYF. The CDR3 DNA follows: TGTGCCAGCAGCTTAGGCGGGGGGCGAGAAGGAAACACCATATATTTT. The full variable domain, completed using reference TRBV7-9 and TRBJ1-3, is DTGVSQNPRHKITKRGQNVTFRCDPISEHNRLYWYRQTLGQGPEFLTYFQNEAQLEKSRLLSDRFSAERPKGSFSTLEIQRTEQGDSAMYLCASSLGGGREGNTIYFGEGSWLTVV.

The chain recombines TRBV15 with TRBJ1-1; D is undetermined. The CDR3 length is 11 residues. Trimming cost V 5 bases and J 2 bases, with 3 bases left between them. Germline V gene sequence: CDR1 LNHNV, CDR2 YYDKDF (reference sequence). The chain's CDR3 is CATSGNTEAFF. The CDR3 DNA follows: TGTGCCACCAGCGGCAACACTGAAGCTTTCTTT.

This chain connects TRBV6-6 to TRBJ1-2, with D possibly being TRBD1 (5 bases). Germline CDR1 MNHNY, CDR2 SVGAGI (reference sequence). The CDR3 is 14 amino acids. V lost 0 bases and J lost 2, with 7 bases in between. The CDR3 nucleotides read TGTGCCAGCAGTTACTCGCAGGGCAACTATGGCTACACCTTC. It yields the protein CASSYSQGNYGYTF.

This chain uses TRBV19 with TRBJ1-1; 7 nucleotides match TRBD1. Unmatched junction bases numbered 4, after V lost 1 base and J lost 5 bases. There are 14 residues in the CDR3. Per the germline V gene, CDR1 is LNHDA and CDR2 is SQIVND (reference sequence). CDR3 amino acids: CASSIGTDRTEAFF. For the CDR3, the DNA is TGTGCCAGTAGTATAGGGACGGACAGGACTGAAGCTTTCTTT. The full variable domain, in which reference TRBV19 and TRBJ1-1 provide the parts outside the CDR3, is DGGITQSPKYLFRKEGQNVTLSCEQNLNHDAMYWYRQDPGQGLRLIYYSQIVNDFQKGDIAEGYSVSREKKESFPLTVTSAQKNPTAFYLCASSIGTDRTEAFFGQGTRLTVV.

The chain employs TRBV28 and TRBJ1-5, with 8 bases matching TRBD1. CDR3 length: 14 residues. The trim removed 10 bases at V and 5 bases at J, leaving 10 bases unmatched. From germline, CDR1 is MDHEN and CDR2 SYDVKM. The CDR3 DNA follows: TGTGCCACCCATAGGGGCAGGGGGCATCAGCCCCAGCATTTT. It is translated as CATHRGRGHQPQHF.

The CDR3 region has the DNA TGTGCCAGCAGCGTAGGAGCATCGGGACAGGGGGCCGTCACCGGGGAGCTGTTTTTT. Encoded protein: CASSVGASGQGAVTGELFF. V and J are TRBV9 and TRBJ2-2; 12 bases are shared with TRBD1. The germline gives CDR1 SGDLS, CDR2 YYNGEE. With 0 bases clipped from V and 4 bases from J, the junction kept 10 bases outside the gene matches. This CDR3 has 19 amino acids.

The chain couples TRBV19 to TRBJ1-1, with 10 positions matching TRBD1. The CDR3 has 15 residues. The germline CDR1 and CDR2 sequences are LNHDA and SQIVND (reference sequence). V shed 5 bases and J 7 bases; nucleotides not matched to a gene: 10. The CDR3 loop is CASSADRGPSGEAFF. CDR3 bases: TGTGCCAGTAGTGCAGACAGGGGGCCTTCGGGTGAAGCTTTCTTT. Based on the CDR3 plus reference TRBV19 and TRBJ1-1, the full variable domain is DGGITQSPKYLFRKEGQNVTLSCEQNLNHDAMYWYRQDPGQGLRLIYYSQIVNDFQKGDIAEGYSVSREKKESFPLTVTSAQKNPTAFYLCASSADRGPSGEAFFGQGTRLTVV.

CDR3 in amino acids: CASSLGTSGSLHGELFF. DNA of the CDR3: TGTGCCAGCAGCCTAGGGACTAGCGGGAGTTTACACGGGGAGCTGTTTTTT. The gene calls are TRBV7-3 and TRBJ2-2, with TRBD2 matching 14 bases. This CDR3 comprises 17 residues. The trim removed 5 bases at V and 7 bases at J, leaving 9 bases unmatched. The germline gives CDR1 SGHTA, CDR2 FQGTGA. Together with reference TRBV7-3 and TRBJ2-2, the CDR3 gives the full variable domain: GAGVSQTPSNKVTEKGKYVELRCDPISGHTALYWYRQSLGQGPEFLIYFQGTGAADDSGLPNDRFFAVRPEGSVSTLKIQRTERGDSAVYLCASSLGTSGSLHGELFFGEGSRLTVL.

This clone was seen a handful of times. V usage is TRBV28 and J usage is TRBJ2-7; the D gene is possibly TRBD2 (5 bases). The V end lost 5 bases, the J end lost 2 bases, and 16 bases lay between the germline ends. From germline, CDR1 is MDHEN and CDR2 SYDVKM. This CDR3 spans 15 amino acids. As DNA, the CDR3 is TGTGCCAGCAGTATTGACCATATGAGGGCCTACGAGCAGTACTTC. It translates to CASSIDHMRAYEQYF.

CDR3: CASSERGSNQPQHF. CDR3 in DNA: TGTGCCAGCAGCGAAAGGGGCAGCAATCAGCCCCAGCATTTT. The chain carries TRBV7-9 and TRBJ1-5, with D maybe TRBD1 (5 bases). V lost 5 bases and J 1 base, leaving 9 bases between the germline ends. This CDR3 has 14 amino acids. Germline values: CDR1 SEHNR, CDR2 FQNEAQ (reference sequence).

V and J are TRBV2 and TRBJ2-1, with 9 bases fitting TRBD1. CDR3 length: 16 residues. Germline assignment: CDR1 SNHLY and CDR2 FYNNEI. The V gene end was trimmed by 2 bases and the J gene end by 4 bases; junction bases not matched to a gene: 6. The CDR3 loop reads CASSEMTGGVYNEQFF. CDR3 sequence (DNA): TGTGCCAGCAGTGAAATGACAGGGGGGGTGTACAATGAGCAGTTCTTC.

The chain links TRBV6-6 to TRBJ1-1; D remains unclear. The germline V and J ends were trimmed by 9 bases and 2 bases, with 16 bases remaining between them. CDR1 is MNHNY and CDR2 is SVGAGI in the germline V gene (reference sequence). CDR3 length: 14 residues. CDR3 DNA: TGTGCCAGTAGACTGTCATTGAGTAACACTGAAGCTTTCTTT. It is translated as CASRLSLSNTEAFF.